This T cell receptor (beta chain) originates from a study of PD-1 blockade in classical Hodgkin lymphoma. V shed 2 bases, J shed 3 bases, and the junction held 8 bases outside the gene matches. This CDR3 contains 15 residues. Germline CDR1 reads SQVTM; CDR2 reads ANQGSEA. Time point in this sample: cycle 4 day 1 (C4D1), after 6 weeks of nivolumab. All patients relapsed after autologous stem cell transplantation, and brentuximab vedotin exposure varied. Generated by immunoSEQ multiplex PCR, the TCRdb table keeps only in-frame clones and is missing some. The sample contains more than 95,000 clones, 89% of which appear only once. Only one count was recorded for this clone.

Specimen: peripheral blood mononuclear cells (PBMCs), collected before the fourth cycle of nivolumab. This chain links TRBV29-1 with TRBJ2-7, with 9 nucleotides matching TRBD1. The source of this sequence is a human donor with classical Hodgkin lymphoma. The CDR3 DNA is TGCAGCGTTGAATTACCCGGGACAGGGAACTACGAGCAGTACTTC. Amino acid sequence: CSVELPGTGNYEQYF.